Sequencing of this T cell receptor (beta chain) was carried out in a study of blood T cell repertoires in COVID-19. Whole-study context: The United States, Italy and Spain supplied acute and convalescent COVID-19 samples. The cDNA or gDNA used as material had been derived from T cells, B-cell-depleted T cells, or PBMCs.

Source study methods: Amplification from reference gene primers served as the basis for estimated nucleated cell counts. Repertoires were generated with immunoSEQ multiplex PCR, while TCRdb's copy carries only in-frame clones and drops some. D and trimming were read from the DNA, whereas the V and J calls and clone size are those reported in that table. The top ten clones hold about 5% of a sample with 200,000 to 250,000 clones, around 89% of them seen once. Trimming shortened V by 2 bases and J by 2 bases, and 11 bases separated the two germline ends. The CDR3 has 15 amino acids. Germline values: CDR1 SGHRS, CDR2 YFSETQ.

This sequence was found in a woman aged 40 to 49 with acute or convalescent COVID-19. This chain links TRBV5-1 with TRBJ1-3, with D maybe TRBD1 (6 bases). Specimen: peripheral blood. The CDR3 is CASSFTGQTGNTIYF. The CDR3 nucleotides are TGCGCCAGCAGCTTCACAGGGCAAACTGGAAACACCATATATTTT.